These 18 T cell receptor beta chains originate from one sample sequenced in a study of blood T cell repertoires in COVID-19. Clones were read by immunoSEQ multiplex PCR, and TCRdb kept only the in-frame ones, dropping some. The sample has 35,000 to 50,000 clones; approximately 70% are singletons. Sequenced input: peripheral blood. The receptor source for this set is a man older than 75 with acute or convalescent COVID-19.

This clone was recorded at least ten times. The chain links TRBV2 to TRBJ2-2; 9 nucleotides match TRBD1. J was trimmed by 9 bases and V by 5 bases; bases with no gene match: 7. The length of the CDR3 is 14 residues. Germline V lookup: CDR1 SNHLY, CDR2 FYNNEI. The CDR3 nucleotides are TGTGCCAGCAGTCGACAGGGGGTGGACCGGGAGCTGTTTTTT. Amino acids: CASSRQGVDRELFF.

This clone was detected a few times. This rearrangement joins TRBV5-6 to TRBJ2-7, with 11 bases aligning to TRBD1. The length of the CDR3 is 15 residues. J was trimmed by 3 bases and V by 1 base; bases with no gene match: 3. CDR1 is SGHDT and CDR2 is YYEEEE in the germline V gene. The CDR3 spells CASSLLGQGDYEQYF. In DNA, the CDR3 is TGTGCCAGCAGCTTGCTGGGACAGGGGGACTACGAGCAGTACTTC.

The rearrangement uses TRBV6-5 and TRBJ2-7; perhaps TRBD1 as D (7 bases). The germline gives CDR1 MNHEY, CDR2 SVGAGI. V was clipped by 2 bases and J by 5 bases, with 10 bases between them. The CDR3 is 13 amino acids. In DNA, the CDR3 is TGTGCCAGCAGTTACGGAGGGGGCAACGAGCAGTACTTC. This codes for CASSYGGGNEQYF.

This chain uses TRBV11-3 with TRBJ2-1, with 13 bases identical to TRBD2. Unmatched junction bases numbered 8, after V lost 5 bases and J lost 7 bases. The CDR3 covers 16 residues. Looked up from germline, CDR1 is SGHNT and CDR2 is YENEEA. The CDR3 DNA reads TGTGCCAGCAGCCCGCGGACTAGCGGGGGTAATAATGAGCAGTTCTTC. Translation gives CASSPRTSGGNNEQFF.

The genes are TRBV19 and TRBJ2-1; 9 positions agree with TRBD2. The ends lost 5 bases at V and 2 bases at J; junction bases unmatched: 4. Germline-derived CDR1 and CDR2 are LNHDA and SQIVND (reference sequence). The CDR3 has 15 residues. CDR3 residues: CASSGREGAYNEQFF. The DNA for the CDR3 is TGTGCCAGTAGTGGGCGGGAGGGCGCCTACAATGAGCAGTTCTTC.

The rearrangement uses TRBV19 and TRBJ1-1; unclear D gene. V was trimmed by 7 bases and J by 0 bases, leaving 18 bases between them. The germline V gene has CDR1 LNHDA and CDR2 SQIVND (reference sequence). This CDR3 is 16 amino acids long. CDR3 residues: CASMVNGWRVNTEAFF. As DNA, the CDR3 is TGTGCCAGTATGGTGAATGGGTGGAGAGTGAACACTGAAGCTTTCTTT.

V and J are TRBV29-1 and TRBJ2-1; 14 bases are shared with TRBD2. From germline, CDR1 is SQVTM and CDR2 ANQGSEA. This CDR3 contains 15 residues. V lost 5 bases to trimming and J lost 8 bases; unmatched junction nucleotides: 8. The CDR3 DNA reads TGCAGCGTTACCCTGACTAGCGGGAGGGCCTATGAGCAGTTCTTC. This sequence encodes CSVTLTSGRAYEQFF.

This chain links TRBV29-1 with TRBJ2-1, with a tentative D call TRBD2 (5 bases). The germline CDR1 and CDR2 sequences are SQVTM and ANQGSEA. The CDR3 consists of 15 residues. With 1 base removed from V and 0 bases from J, the gap between germline ends came to 10 bases. CDR3 amino acids: CSVEGGPSSYNEQFF. CDR3 DNA sequence: TGCAGCGTTGAAGGAGGGCCCAGCTCCTACAATGAGCAGTTCTTC.

The V and J genes are TRBV6-5 and TRBJ2-3; D possibly corresponds to TRBD2 (5 bases). The CDR3 consists of 13 residues. V lost 0 bases to trimming and J lost 5 bases, with 6 bases between them. Germline lookup yields CDR1 MNHEY and CDR2 SVGAGI. The DNA for the CDR3 is TGTGCCAGCAGTTACTCGAGCGGAGATACGCAGTATTTT. Translating gives CASSYSSGDTQYF.

This clone has a handful of counts. The chain joins TRBV12-5 to TRBJ1-6; 8 nucleotides match TRBD1. The CDR3 covers 19 residues. Germline V lookup: CDR1 LGHNT, CDR2 FRNRAP. V dropped 3 bases and J dropped 6; count of bases not matched to a gene: 16. The CDR3 coding sequence is TGTGCTAGTGGTTTTTTGGGGACAGGATCGATCCTCAGTAATTCACCCCTCCACTTT. This codes for CASGFLGTGSILSNSPLHF.

The rearrangement joins TRBV6-5 to TRBJ1-1; D is perhaps TRBD1 (6 bases). Per germline, CDR1 MNHEY and CDR2 SVGAGI. The CDR3 spans 13 residues. The V end lost 8 bases, the J end lost 0 bases, and 10 bases lay between the germline ends. The CDR3 DNA is TGTGCCAGCTGCAGGACAGTGAACACTGAAGCTTTCTTT. It is translated as CASCRTVNTEAFF.

The chain employs TRBV5-6 and TRBJ2-5; 7 nucleotides line up with TRBD1. Trimming at V came to 3 bases and at J to 1 base, leaving 0 bases not matched to a gene. The germline V gene has CDR1 SGHDT and CDR2 YYEEEE. The CDR3 sequence is 13 residues long. In DNA form, the CDR3 reads TGTGCCAGCAGCTGGGACAGCCAAGAGACCCAGTACTTC. This encodes CASSWDSQETQYF.

This clone was counted only a few times. The chain combines TRBV14 with TRBJ2-7; 11 bases match TRBD1. V shed 3 bases, J shed 2 bases, and the junction held 3 bases outside the gene matches. The germline CDR1 and CDR2 sequences are SGHDN and FVKESK. There are 15 residues in the CDR3. Written as DNA, the CDR3 is TGTGCCAGCAGCCAGCCGGGACAGGGGGCCTACGAGCAGTACTTC. This gives the protein CASSQPGQGAYEQYF.

The chain is built from TRBV7-2 and TRBJ2-5; D uncertain. Per germline, CDR1 SGHTA and CDR2 FQGNSA. Trimming removed 0 bases at V and 5 bases at J, with 13 bases between. The CDR3 sequence is 15 residues long. The CDR3 DNA follows: TGTGCCAGCAGCTTAGCGGGCAGTTCGACGGAGACCCAGTACTTC. Protein product: CASSLAGSSTETQYF.

The V gene is TRBV29-1, the J gene TRBJ2-3; 12 nucleotides match TRBD2. CDR3 size: 15 residues. The germline CDR1 and CDR2 sequences are SQVTM and ANQGSEA. Trimming at V came to 4 bases and at J to 4 bases, leaving 6 bases not matched to a gene. CDR3 residues: CSVGHLAGGADTQYF. The CDR3 DNA sequence: TGCAGCGTTGGGCACCTAGCGGGAGGGGCAGATACGCAGTATTTT.

CDR3: CASSEERALAKNIQYF. CDR3 bases: TGTGCCAGCAGTGAAGAGAGGGCCTTAGCCAAAAACATTCAGTACTTC. This rearrangement joins TRBV2 to TRBJ2-4; maybe TRBD2 (5 bases). The CDR3 runs 16 residues. From germline, CDR1 is SNHLY and CDR2 FYNNEI. V was cut by 1 base and J by 0 bases, with 10 bases left in between.

The chain employs TRBV29-1 and TRBJ1-2; D is unclear. With 4 bases removed from V and 5 bases from J, the gap between germline ends came to 14 bases. The CDR3 is made up of 13 amino acids. In germline, CDR1 is SQVTM, CDR2 ANQGSEA. The DNA of the CDR3 is TGCAGCGTTGTTGACGCCGGGAGGTATGGCTACACCTTC. This encodes CSVVDAGRYGYTF.

V usage is TRBV7-9 and J usage is TRBJ1-4; 10 nucleotides match TRBD1. CDR3 length equals 15 residues. V lost 1 base, J lost 5 bases, and 1 base stayed unmatched. Germline-derived CDR1 and CDR2 are SEHNR and FQNEAQ (reference sequence). CDR3 nucleotide sequence: TGTGCCAGCAGCTTAGGGACAGGGGGAAATGAAAAACTGTTTTTT. The encoded protein is CASSLGTGGNEKLFF.